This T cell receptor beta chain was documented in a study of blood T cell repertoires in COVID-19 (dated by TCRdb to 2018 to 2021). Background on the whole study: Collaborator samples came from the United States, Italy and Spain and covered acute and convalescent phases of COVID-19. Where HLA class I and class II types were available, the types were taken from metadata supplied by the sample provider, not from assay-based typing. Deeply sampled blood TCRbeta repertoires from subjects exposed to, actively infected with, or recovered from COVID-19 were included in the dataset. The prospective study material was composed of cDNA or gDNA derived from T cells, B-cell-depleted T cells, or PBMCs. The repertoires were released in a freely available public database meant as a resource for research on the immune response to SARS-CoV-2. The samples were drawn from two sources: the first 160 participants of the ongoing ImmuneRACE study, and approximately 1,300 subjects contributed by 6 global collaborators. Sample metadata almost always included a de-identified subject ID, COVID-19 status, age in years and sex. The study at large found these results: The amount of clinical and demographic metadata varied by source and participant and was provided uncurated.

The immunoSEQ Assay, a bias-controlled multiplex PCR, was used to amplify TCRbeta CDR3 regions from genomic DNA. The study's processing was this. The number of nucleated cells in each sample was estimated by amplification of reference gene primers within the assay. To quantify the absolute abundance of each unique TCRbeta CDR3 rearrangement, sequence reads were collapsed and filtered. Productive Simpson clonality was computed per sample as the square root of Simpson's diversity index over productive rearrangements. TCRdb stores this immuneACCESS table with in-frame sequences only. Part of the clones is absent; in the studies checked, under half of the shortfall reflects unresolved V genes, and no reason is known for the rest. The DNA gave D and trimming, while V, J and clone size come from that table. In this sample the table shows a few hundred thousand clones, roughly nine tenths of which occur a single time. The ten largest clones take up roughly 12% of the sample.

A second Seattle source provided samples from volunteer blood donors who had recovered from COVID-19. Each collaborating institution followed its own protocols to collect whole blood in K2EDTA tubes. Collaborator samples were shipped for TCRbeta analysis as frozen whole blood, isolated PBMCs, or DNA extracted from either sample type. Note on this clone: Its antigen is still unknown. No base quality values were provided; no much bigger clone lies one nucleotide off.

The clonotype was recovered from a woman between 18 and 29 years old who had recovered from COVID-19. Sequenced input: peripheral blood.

The sequence in DNA is TGTGCCAGCAGGGGGACAGGGGGAAATTATCAGCCCCAGCATTTT. Its coded protein is CASRGTGGNYQPQHF. The sequence links TRBV6-5 to TRBJ1-5; 11 central bases correspond to TRBD1. V loses 6 bases at its end and J loses 5 bases; junction bases beyond the gene matches: 6. In the germline V gene, CDR1 corresponds to MNHEY and CDR2 to SVGAGI. From the cysteine up to the phenylalanine, the CDR3 has a length of 15 residues. Only CDR3 DNA is held: 45 bases, read in frame from base 1.